This is a list of T cell receptor beta chains from one sample in a study of identical twins. TCRdb independently ran MiXCR on the 5' RACE reads; one entry per CDR3 protein. The sample has about 150,000 distinct CDR3 sequences; around 3.5% are singletons. The specimen was memory T cells sorted from blood. The origin of the receptors is a man younger than 30 in good health. The CDR3 runs from the conserved cysteine through the conserved F or W. The D gene is left open where the match is weak. Clone sizes are given selectively: once, few, many, or a class where the clone is expanded.

size	V	J	D	DNA	CDR3
many	TRBV12-3/TRBV12-4	TRBJ2-1	NA	TGTGCCACCTCGCCCTCCTACAATGAGCAGTTCTTC	CATSPSYNEQFF
many	TRBV7-9	TRBJ2-2	TRBD1	TGTGCCAGCAGCTACTCGCGAGACAGGGGGCGAACCGGGGAGCTGTTTTTT	CASSYSRDRGRTGELFF
many	TRBV7-9	TRBJ1-1	TRBD1	TGTGCCAGCAGGCAAAAGGACAGGCTAAACACTGAAGCTTTCTTT	CASRQKDRLNTEAFF
few	TRBV2	TRBJ2-2	NA	TGTGCCAGCAGTCTTCGACGTCCGGAGAACACCGGGGAGCTGTTTTTT	CASSLRRPENTGELFF
many	TRBV9	TRBJ2-1	NA	TGTGCCAGCAGCGTTTTTACAGGGCTGGTAAATGAGCAGTTCTTC	CASSVFTGLVNEQFF
NA	TRBV19	TRBJ2-3	TRBD2	TGTGCCAGTAAATTAGCGGGAGGAGATACGCAGTATTTT	CASKLAGGDTQYF
many	TRBV5-1	TRBJ2-3	NA	TGCGCCAGCAGCTTGGGGACCGACACCCGGGGCACAGATACGCAGTATTTT	CASSLGTDTRGTDTQYF
NA	TRBV6-1	TRBJ2-7	NA	TGTGCCAGCAGCCGAGGACAGTTTGCCTACGAGCAGTACTTC	CASSRGQFAYEQYF
many	TRBV5-1	TRBJ1-1	NA	TGCGCCAGCAGCTTGGAAGGTTTAACTGAAGCTTTCTTT	CASSLEGLTEAFF
many	TRBV7-8	TRBJ1-5	NA	TGTGCCAGCAGCTCGTCAGGGGGCAATCAGCCCCAGCATTTT	CASSSSGGNQPQHF
many	TRBV20-1	TRBJ2-3	NA	TGCAGTGCAAACGGCCCGGGCGAGAGGGCCACAGATACGCAGTATTTT	CSANGPGERATDTQYF
many	TRBV7-9	TRBJ1-1	NA	TGTGCCAGCAGCATCAACACTGAAGCTTTCTTT	CASSINTEAFF
many	TRBV24-1	TRBJ2-1	NA	TGTGCCACCAGTGATTTGAACAGAAACAATGAGCAGTTCTTC	CATSDLNRNNEQFF
many	TRBV18	TRBJ2-2	NA	TGTGCCAGCTCACCACAAAGGGGAACCGGGGAGCTGTTTTTT	CASSPQRGTGELFF
many	TRBV3-1	TRBJ2-5	TRBD2	TGTGCCAGCAGCCAAGTCGCGGGCCCGGGAGGGGAGACCCAGTACTTC	CASSQVAGPGGETQYF
many	TRBV5-1	TRBJ2-1	TRBD1	TGCGCCAGCAGCCTTTCCGGGACAGCTTCCAATGAGCAGTTCTTC	CASSLSGTASNEQFF
NA	TRBV4-1	TRBJ2-3	TRBD2	TGCGCCAGCAGGGGCGGGGGGTGGGCCACAGATACGCAGTATTTT	CASRGGGWATDTQYF
many	TRBV11-2	TRBJ1-1	TRBD1	TGTGCCAGCAGCCCGGCCGGGACAGGGCTGGCTTTCTTT	CASSPAGTGLAFF
many	TRBV5-1	TRBJ1-1	TRBD1	TGCGCCAGCAGTTTTATACCCAGGACAGGGAACACTGAAGCTTTCTTT	CASSFIPRTGNTEAFF
many	TRBV7-3	TRBJ2-3	TRBD2	TGTGCCAGCAGCTTAAAACTAGCGGGAGTTGCAGATACGCAGTATTTT	CASSLKLAGVADTQYF
many	TRBV6-2/TRBV6-3	TRBJ2-1	NA	TGTGCCAGCACCAGATGGGATGAGCAGTTCTTC	CASTRWDEQFF
few	TRBV12-5	TRBJ2-2	NA	TGTGCTAGTGGGCACTCCGGCGGGGAGCTGTTTTTT	CASGHSGGELFF
many	TRBV12-3/TRBV12-4	TRBJ2-3	TRBD2	TGTGCCAGCACCCGGGACTATGGGGCAGATACGCAGTATTTT	CASTRDYGADTQYF
few	TRBV7-2	TRBJ2-3	TRBD2	TGTGCCAGCAGCTTAGGCCAGCTAGCGGGAGAAGCAGATACGCAGTATTTT	CASSLGQLAGEADTQYF
many	TRBV24-1	TRBJ2-7	TRBD1	TGTGCCACCAGTGATCCCGGACAGGGGGTGCAGTACTTC	CATSDPGQGVQYF
many	TRBV7-9	TRBJ2-1	NA	TGTGCCAGCAGCTTACGACCTCGGGGGTCAGCCTACAATGAGCAGTTCTTC	CASSLRPRGSAYNEQFF
medium-sized	TRBV15	TRBJ2-3	NA	TGTGCCACCAGCAGAGATGGGAGAGATGCCGATACGCAGTATTTT	CATSRDGRDADTQYF
many	TRBV7-8	TRBJ1-5	NA	TGTGCCAGCAGCTCCTTATCCGGGAGCAATCAGCCCCAGCATTTT	CASSSLSGSNQPQHF